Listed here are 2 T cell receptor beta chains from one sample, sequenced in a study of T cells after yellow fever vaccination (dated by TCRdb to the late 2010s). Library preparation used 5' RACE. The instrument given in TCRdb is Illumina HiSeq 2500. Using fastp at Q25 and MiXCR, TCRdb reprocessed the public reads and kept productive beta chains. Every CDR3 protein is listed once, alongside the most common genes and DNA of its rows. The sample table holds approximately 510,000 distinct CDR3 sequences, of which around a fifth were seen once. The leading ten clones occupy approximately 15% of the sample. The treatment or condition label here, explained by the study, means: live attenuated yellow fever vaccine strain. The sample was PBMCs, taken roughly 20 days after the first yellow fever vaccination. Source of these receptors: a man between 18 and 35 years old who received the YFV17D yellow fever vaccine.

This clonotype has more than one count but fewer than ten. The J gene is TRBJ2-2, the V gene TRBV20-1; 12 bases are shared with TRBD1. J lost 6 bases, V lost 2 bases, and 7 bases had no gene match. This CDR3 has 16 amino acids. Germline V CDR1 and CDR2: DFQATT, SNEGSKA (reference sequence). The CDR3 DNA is TGCAGTGCTAGATCCGGGACAGGGGGCGCCCCCGGGGAGCTGTTTTTT. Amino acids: CSARSGTGGAPGELFF.

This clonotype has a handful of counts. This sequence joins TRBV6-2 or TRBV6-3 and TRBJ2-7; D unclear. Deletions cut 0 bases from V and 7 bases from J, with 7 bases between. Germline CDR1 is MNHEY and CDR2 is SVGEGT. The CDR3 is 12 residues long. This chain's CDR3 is CASSYSGVEQYF. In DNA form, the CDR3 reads TGTGCCAGCAGTTACTCAGGTGTAGAGCAGTACTTC.